One sample yielded the 4 T cell receptor beta chains listed below, sequenced in a study of shared clonotypes between healthy human individuals (dated by TCRdb to 2018 to 2020). Libraries were constructed by the immunoSEQ multiplex PCR assay. In its TCRdb copy, this immuneACCESS table keeps in-frame sequences only and misses some clones. Where compared with another copy, unresolved V genes explain less than half of these, and the others have no known cause. For this sample there are about 1.1 million clones; 78% appear just once. Clones ranked in the top ten supply approximately 0.5% of the sample. Sequencing input: memory CD4+ T cells from PBMCs. The cell subset or site label for this specimen denotes: CD45RA-negative fraction. The receptors come from a man between 18 and 29 years old in good health. Some clones in this sample may be carry-over from other donors' samples.

The chain joins TRBV21-1 to TRBJ1-2. TRBV21-1 is labeled a pseudogene. The CDR3 is 13 amino acids. The CDR3 bases are TGTGCCAGCAGCAAAGGGACCTCCTATGGCTACACCTTC. Residues: CASSKGTSYGYTF.

This clone was counted only a few times. The chain employs TRBV7-3 and TRBJ2-7; D is possibly TRBD1 (5 bases). Between the trimmed V and J ends, which lost 3 bases and 5 bases, there was a span of 11 bases. The CDR3 consists of 13 residues. Germline CDR1 SGHTA, CDR2 FQGTGA. The CDR3 nucleotides read TGTGCCAGCAGCTTGGGGCACGGCGACGAGCAGTACTTC. This translates into CASSLGHGDEQYF. The entire variable domain, with the rest obtained from reference TRBV7-3 and TRBJ2-7, is as follows: GAGVSQTPSNKVTEKGKYVELRCDPISGHTALYWYRQSLGQGPEFLIYFQGTGAADDSGLPNDRFFAVRPEGSVSTLKIQRTERGDSAVYLCASSLGHGDEQYFGPGTRLTVT.

The chain couples TRBV19 to TRBJ2-4; D uncertain. CDR3 length equals 16 residues. Per the germline V gene, CDR1 is LNHDA and CDR2 is SQIVND (reference sequence). V lost 3 bases, J lost 0 bases, and 12 bases lay in between. CDR3 region: CASSIGRNVAKNIQYF. In DNA form, the CDR3 reads TGTGCCAGTAGTATTGGCAGGAATGTAGCCAAAAACATTCAGTACTTC.

The chain has TRBV29-1 and TRBJ2-7; either TRBD1 or TRBD2 may fit D (5 bases each). V was cut by 7 bases and J by 0 bases, with 16 bases left in between. Germline CDR1 is SQVTM and CDR2 is ANQGSEA. The CDR3 has 14 amino acids. CDR3 protein: CSARPWGSSYEQYF. In DNA, the CDR3 is TGCAGCGCGAGGCCTTGGGGGTCCTCCTACGAGCAGTACTTC.